These 14 T cell receptor beta chains came from one sample sequenced in a study of T-cell memory formation after mild COVID-19. TCRdb used MiXCR to reprocess the 5' RACE reads, holding one entry per CDR3 protein. The table includes 290,000 or so distinct CDR3 sequences, approximately 20% detected once. Sequencing was done on a sample of PBMCs or a T cell subset sorted from them (not recorded which). These receptors all stem from a man between 18 and 29 years old who had mild COVID-19 (a few samples of this study predate the infection). Cell type and time point are not known.

This clonotype was seen a handful of times. Compared with germline, one end of the junction differs, possibly owing to a read error. This rearrangement joins TRBV4-3 to TRBJ2-1, with D possibly TRBD2 on 5 matching bases. The germline gives CDR1 LGHNA, CDR2 YSLEER. This CDR3 spans 13 amino acids. CDR3 protein: CASSQETGLREIF. Written as DNA, the CDR3 is TGCGCCAGCAGCCAAGAGACCGGACTTAGAGAGATCTTC.

The V call is TRBV5-1, the J call TRBJ1-1; possible D gene TRBD1, 5 bases. CDR1 is SGHRS, CDR2 YFSETQ, per germline. This CDR3 has 15 amino acids. The V gene lost 1 base and the J gene lost 6 bases, with 16 bases spanning the gap. The CDR3 loop is CASSLLGAGVAEAFF. CDR3 DNA: TGCGCCAGCAGCTTGTTAGGGGCTGGAGTGGCTGAAGCTTTCTTT.

This chain connects TRBV7-2 to TRBJ1-1; D gene uncertain. Germline V gene lookup returns CDR1 SGHTA and CDR2 FQGNSA. V dropped 1 base and J dropped 4 bases, with 10 bases sitting between them. This CDR3 is 14 amino acids long. CDR3 sequence: CASSLVLVLTEAFF. The CDR3 DNA follows: TGTGCCAGCAGCTTAGTTCTGGTCCTCACTGAAGCTTTCTTT.

The V gene is TRBV6-2 or TRBV6-3, the J gene TRBJ2-5; tentative D call: TRBD1 (6 bases). The CDR3 sequence is 15 residues long. Germline lookup yields CDR1 MNHEY and CDR2 SVGEGT. Trimming removed 10 bases at V and 2 bases at J, with 20 bases between. The CDR3 reads CATRDNLFSQETQYF. The CDR3, as DNA: TGTGCCACCCGGGACAACCTATTTTCACAAGAGACCCAGTACTTC.

The chain has TRBV10-3 and TRBJ2-1; tentatively, D is TRBD1 (6 bases). The length of the CDR3 is 13 residues. The V end was cut by 2 bases, the J end by 7 bases, with 9 bases between. CDR1 is ENHRY and CDR2 is SYGVKD in the germline V gene. The CDR3 DNA sequence: TGTGCCATCAGTGAGATACAGGGAAATGAGCAGTTCTTC. Its translation is CAISEIQGNEQFF.

This clonotype has only a few counts. The chain combines TRBV5-1 with TRBJ2-3; 10 bases match TRBD2. There are 15 residues in the CDR3. CDR1 and CDR2 (germline): SGHRS, YFSETQ. J gave up 2 bases and V 1 base, and 1 base lay outside the gene matches. In nucleotides, the CDR3 is TGCGCCAGCAGCTTGACTAGCGGGACCACAGATACGCAGTATTTT. This sequence encodes CASSLTSGTTDTQYF.

The V and J genes are TRBV19 and TRBJ2-1; TRBD2 might be the D (5 bases). The CDR3 covers 12 residues. V was shortened by 5 bases and J by 10 bases, with 12 bases between the two germline ends. Germline values: CDR1 LNHDA, CDR2 SQIVND (reference sequence). The CDR3 DNA is TGTGCCAGTAGTCTCCAAACGGGAGAGCAGTTCTTC. This translates into CASSLQTGEQFF.

This clonotype was counted many times. V usage is TRBV28 and J usage is TRBJ2-7; D call uncertain. CDR3 length: 14 residues. The germline CDR1 and CDR2 sequences are MDHEN and SYDVKM. Trimming took 1 base from V and 6 from J, leaving 13 bases between them. CDR3: CASSLYVHSREQYV. CDR3 DNA sequence: TGTGCCAGCAGTTTATATGTACACTCGCGCGAGCAGTACGTC.

This clonotype was picked up a small number of times. The gene calls are TRBV29-1 and TRBJ1-1; D is unclear. The V end lost 2 bases, the J end lost 4 bases, and 14 bases lay between the germline ends. This CDR3 spans 14 amino acids. CDR1 SQVTM and CDR2 ANQGSEA come from the germline V gene. CDR3 protein: CSVEPSTGSTEAFF. CDR3 coding DNA: TGCAGCGTTGAACCCTCGACTGGGAGCACTGAAGCTTTCTTT.

The sample holds a few counts of this clonotype. This chain connects TRBV5-6 to TRBJ2-7; D tentatively fits TRBD1 or TRBD2 (5 bases each). Looked up from germline, CDR1 is SGHDT and CDR2 is YYEEEE. The length of the CDR3 is 13 residues. V lost 2 bases to trimming and J lost 5 bases, with 11 bases between them. The CDR3: CASSFSGADEQYV. DNA of the CDR3: TGTGCCAGCAGCTTCTCCGGGGCAGACGAGCAGTACGTC.

The chain employs TRBV5-6 and TRBJ2-2; D is uncertain. This CDR3 comprises 15 residues. Per germline, CDR1 SGHDT and CDR2 YYEEEE. Trimming shortened V by 0 bases and J by 2 bases, and 8 bases separated the two germline ends. CDR3 bases: TGTGCCAGCAGCTTGGGCAGGATAAACACCGGGGAGCTGTTTTTT. Translating gives CASSLGRINTGELFF.

The CDR3 bases are TGTGCCAGCAGTCCAGTACATCCAAACTATGGCTACACCTTC. It translates to CASSPVHPNYGYTF. The V and J genes are TRBV7-9 and TRBJ1-2; D ambiguous. The CDR3 consists of 14 residues. Germline V gene sequence: CDR1 SEHNR, CDR2 FQNEAQ (reference sequence). Between the trimmed V and J ends, which lost 6 bases and 2 bases, there was a span of 13 bases.

The chain is built from TRBV11-2 and TRBJ2-1; 8 bases are shared with TRBD1. The CDR3 length is 12 residues. The germline CDR1 and CDR2 sequences are SGHAT and FQNNGV. V trimming: 6 bases; J trimming: 9 bases; junction bases outside the gene matches: 4. CDR3: CASRAGGFEQFF. CDR3 coding DNA: TGTGCCAGCAGAGCAGGGGGCTTTGAGCAGTTCTTC. Combining the CDR3 with reference TRBV11-2 and TRBJ2-1 gives the whole variable domain EAGVAQSPRYKIIEKRQSVAFWCNPISGHATLYWYQQILGQGPKLLIQFQNNGVVDDSQLPKDRFSAERLKGVDSTLKIQPAKLEDSAVYLCASRAGGFEQFFGPGTRLTVL.

This clonotype appeared a few times. V usage is TRBV20-1 and J usage is TRBJ2-2; 8 nucleotides align to TRBD1. In germline, CDR1 is DFQATT, CDR2 SNEGSKA (reference sequence). The J segment lost 12 bases and the V segment lost 5 bases, leaving 14 bases of the junction unmatched. The CDR3 runs 14 residues. CDR3 amino acids: CSAFPASQGAKLFF. CDR3 nucleotides: TGCAGTGCTTTCCCAGCTTCCCAGGGGGCCAAGCTGTTTTTT.